The clone carrying this T cell receptor (beta chain) showed up just a few times. What it binds is not known. Germline CDR1 and CDR2: LGHDT and YNNKEL (reference sequence). The length of the CDR3 is 15 residues. The ends were cut back, 0 bases at V and 1 base at J, with 10 bases in the middle. These data come from a study of identical twins. The study's findings and limits: Researchers reported excess low generation probability among twin-shared out-of-frame alpha sequences. Invariant MAIT and iNKT cells may have partly biased zero-insertion analyses.

Carrying unique molecular identifiers, the cDNA also gained a universal primer site through template switching. One entry per CDR3 protein results from TCRdb running MiXCR on the 5' RACE reads. The sample records hundreds of thousands of distinct CDR3 sequences, 6% to 6.5% being singletons. The receptor was isolated from a man between 18 and 29 years old in good health. Sequencing used naive T cells sorted from blood. The V and J genes are TRBV3-1 and TRBJ2-7, with a tentative D call TRBD2 (6 bases). In DNA form, the CDR3 reads TGTGCCAGCAGCCAAGATCCGGGGGATTCCTACGAGCAGTACGTC. As protein: CASSQDPGDSYEQYV.